A single sample gave rise to the 14 T cell receptor beta chains below, sequenced in a study of cytomegalovirus exposure and HLA in healthy donors. It was with 60 Vbeta and 13 Jbeta primers that the PCR ran. Profiled with immunoSEQ multiplex PCR; TCRdb holds only in-frame clones, not every one. This sample has 170,000 or so clones, with roughly 80% found just once. The sequenced sample was PBMCs. All receptors come from a woman between 45 and 60 years old in good health and CMV-seropositive.

V gene TRBV11-2 combines with J gene TRBJ2-5; D perhaps matches TRBD2 (5 bases). This CDR3 has 12 amino acids. Germline V CDR1 and CDR2: SGHAT, FQNNGV. Trimming stripped 3 bases from V and 12 bases from J, with 14 bases between. The CDR3: CASSFPGLGKYF. The DNA for the CDR3 is TGTGCCAGCAGCTTCCCTGGACTGGGAAAGTACTTC.

The chain uses TRBV20-1 and TRBJ2-5, with D unresolved. Trimming took 3 bases from V and 5 from J, leaving 7 bases between them. Germline loops: CDR1 DFQATT, CDR2 SNEGSKA (reference sequence). The CDR3 covers 11 residues. The DNA of the CDR3 is TGCAGTGCTAGTGAGTGGGAGACCCAGTACTTC. It is translated as CSASEWETQYF.

This chain links TRBV9 with TRBJ1-1; no clear D gene. With 2 bases removed from V and 3 bases from J, the gap between germline ends came to 8 bases. The CDR3 spans 13 residues. Germline lookup yields CDR1 SGDLS and CDR2 YYNGEE. As DNA, the CDR3 is TGTGCCAGCAGCGTTAGAGGAGACACTGAAGCTTTCTTT. It codes for CASSVRGDTEAFF.

This chain connects TRBV5-6 to TRBJ1-5, with D hard to call. V dropped 5 bases and J dropped 4 bases, with 10 bases sitting between them. The CDR3 has 13 amino acids. Germline V gene sequence: CDR1 SGHDT, CDR2 YYEEEE. Here the CDR3 DNA reads TGTGCCAGCAGTACCGGTTGGAATCAGCCCCAGCATTTT. It is translated as CASSTGWNQPQHF.

V is TRBV5-1 and J is TRBJ2-1, with D tentatively TRBD2 (5 bases). The CDR3 consists of 13 residues. Looked up from germline, CDR1 is SGHRS and CDR2 is YFSETQ. V was cut by 4 bases and J by 8 bases, with 13 bases left in between. CDR3 sequence (DNA): TGCGCCAGCAGCCTCCGAGGAGCGGATGAGCAGTTCTTC. Translated: CASSLRGADEQFF.

The V and J genes are TRBV11-2 and TRBJ2-1; 7 bases are shared with TRBD2. The germline CDR1 and CDR2 sequences are SGHAT and FQNNGV. The CDR3 has 16 residues. J gave up 1 base and V 5 bases, and 8 bases lay outside the gene matches. Here the CDR3 DNA reads TGTGCCAGCAGCCCTGGACTAGTAACGTCCTACAATGAGCAGTTCTTC. It yields the protein CASSPGLVTSYNEQFF.

The genes are TRBV30 and TRBJ1-2; a possible D gene is TRBD1 (6 bases). This CDR3 is 15 amino acids long. Looked up from germline, CDR1 is GTSNPN and CDR2 is SVGIG (reference sequence). The germline V and J ends were trimmed by 2 bases and 6 bases, with 19 bases remaining between them. The CDR3 DNA reads TGTGCCTGGAGTCTGTTACCCACAGGGAGCGATGGCTACACCTTC. It yields the protein CAWSLLPTGSDGYTF.

The rearrangement links TRBV5-1 to TRBJ2-3; possible D gene TRBD2, 5 bases. Germline assignment: CDR1 SGHRS and CDR2 YFSETQ. The CDR3 has 17 residues. The germline V and J ends were trimmed by 0 bases and 0 bases, with 14 bases remaining between them. The CDR3 coding sequence is TGCGCCAGCAGCTTGGAGGCTAGCTGGATTAGCACAGATACGCAGTATTTT. This gives the protein CASSLEASWISTDTQYF.

The CDR3 reads CAISGAGGVEKLFF. The CDR3, as DNA: TGTGCCATCAGTGGGGCAGGGGGCGTTGAAAAACTGTTTTTT. The chain uses TRBV10-3 and TRBJ1-4; 8 bases fit TRBD1. CDR1 is ENHRY and CDR2 is SYGVKD in the germline V gene. With 4 bases clipped from V and 7 bases from J, the junction kept 5 bases outside the gene matches. This CDR3 is built from 14 residues.

V gene TRBV5-3 combines with J gene TRBJ1-2; D gene ambiguous. TRBV5-3 belongs to the ORF category, with a function that is uncertain. The germline V and J ends were trimmed by 0 bases and 8 bases, with 11 bases remaining between them. This CDR3 comprises 13 residues. The CDR3 region is CARSLDGVGGYTF. As DNA, the CDR3 is TGTGCCAGAAGCTTGGACGGGGTTGGGGGCTACACCTTC.

Points on this clone: Other DNA sequences in the sample encode the same CDR3. CDR3 DNA sequence: TGTGCCAGCAGCTCGCAGGGTAACACTGAAGCTTTCTTT. This codes for CASSSQGNTEAFF. The V gene is TRBV7-3, the J gene TRBJ1-1, with D maybe TRBD1 (5 bases). V was cut by 4 bases and J by 2 bases, with 8 bases left in between. This CDR3 contains 13 residues. CDR1 SGHTA and CDR2 FQGTGA come from the germline V gene.

This rearrangement joins TRBV7-9 to TRBJ2-1; D may be TRBD2 (5 bases). Trimming cost V 5 bases and J 0 bases, with 11 bases left between them. CDR3 length: 15 amino acids. Germline loops: CDR1 SEHNR, CDR2 FQNEAQ (reference sequence). CDR3 loop: CASSQTEASYNEQFF. CDR3 DNA: TGTGCCAGCAGCCAGACGGAGGCCTCCTACAATGAGCAGTTCTTC.

This chain uses TRBV7-8 with TRBJ2-1, with TRBD2 as a possible D gene (6 bases). The germline V gene has CDR1 SGHVS and CDR2 FQNEAQ. Trimming took off 3 bases at V and 4 bases at J, with 13 bases between the two ends. CDR3 size: 15 residues. Here the CDR3 reads CASSLGGESYNEQFF. As DNA, the CDR3 is TGTGCCAGCAGCTTGGGCGGGGAAAGTTACAATGAGCAGTTCTTC.

J is TRBJ1-6 and V is TRBV18; 10 bases agree with TRBD1. Unmatched junction bases numbered 9, after V lost 3 bases and J lost 7 bases. This CDR3 is 17 amino acids long. CDR1 is KGHSH, CDR2 LQKENI, per germline. The CDR3 bases are TGTGCCAGCTCACCTATGGAACCGGGACAGGGGAATTCACCCCTCCACTTT. Translation: CASSPMEPGQGNSPLHF.